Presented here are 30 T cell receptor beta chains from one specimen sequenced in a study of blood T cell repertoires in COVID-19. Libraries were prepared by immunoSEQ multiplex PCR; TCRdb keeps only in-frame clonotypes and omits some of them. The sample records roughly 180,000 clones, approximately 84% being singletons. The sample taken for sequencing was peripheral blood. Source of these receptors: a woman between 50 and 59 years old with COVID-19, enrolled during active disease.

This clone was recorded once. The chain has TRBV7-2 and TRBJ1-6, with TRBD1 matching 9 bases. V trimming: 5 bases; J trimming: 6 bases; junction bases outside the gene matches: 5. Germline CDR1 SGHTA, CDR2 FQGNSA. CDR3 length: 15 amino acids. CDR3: CASSIRDRANSPLHF. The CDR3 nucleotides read TGTGCCAGCAGCATAAGGGACAGGGCTAATTCACCCCTCCACTTT.

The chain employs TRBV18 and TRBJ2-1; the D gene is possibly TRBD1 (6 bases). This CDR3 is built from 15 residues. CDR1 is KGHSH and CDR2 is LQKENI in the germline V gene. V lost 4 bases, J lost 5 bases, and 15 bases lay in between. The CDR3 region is CASSRYAPGDNEQFF. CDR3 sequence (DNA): TGTGCCAGCTCACGGTACGCCCCAGGGGACAATGAGCAGTTCTTC. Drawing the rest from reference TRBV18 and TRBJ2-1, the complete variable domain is NAGVMQNPRHLVRRRGQEARLRCSPMKGHSHVYWYRQLPEEGLKFMVYLQKENIIDESGMPKERFSAEFPKEGPSILRIQQVVRGDSAAYFCASSRYAPGDNEQFFGPGTRLTVL.

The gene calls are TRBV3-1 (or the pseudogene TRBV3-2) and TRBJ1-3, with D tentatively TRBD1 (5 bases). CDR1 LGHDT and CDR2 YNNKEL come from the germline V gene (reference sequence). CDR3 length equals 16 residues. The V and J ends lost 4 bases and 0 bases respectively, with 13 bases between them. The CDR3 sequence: CASSPLAGGSGNTIYF. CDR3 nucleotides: TGTGCCAGCAGCCCTCTTGCCGGGGGCTCTGGAAACACCATATATTTT.

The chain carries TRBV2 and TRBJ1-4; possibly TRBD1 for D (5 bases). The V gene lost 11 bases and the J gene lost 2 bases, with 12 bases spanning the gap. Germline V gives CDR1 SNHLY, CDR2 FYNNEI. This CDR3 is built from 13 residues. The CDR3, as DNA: TGTGCCGGAAAACAGGTCACTAATGAAAAACTGTTTTTT. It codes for CAGKQVTNEKLFF.

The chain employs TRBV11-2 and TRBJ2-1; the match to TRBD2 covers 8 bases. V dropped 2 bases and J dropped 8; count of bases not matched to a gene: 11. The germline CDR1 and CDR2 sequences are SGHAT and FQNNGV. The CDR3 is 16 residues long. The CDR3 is CASSLNTGGLLDEQFF. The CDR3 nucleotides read TGTGCCAGCAGCTTAAACACGGGGGGGCTTTTGGATGAGCAGTTCTTC.

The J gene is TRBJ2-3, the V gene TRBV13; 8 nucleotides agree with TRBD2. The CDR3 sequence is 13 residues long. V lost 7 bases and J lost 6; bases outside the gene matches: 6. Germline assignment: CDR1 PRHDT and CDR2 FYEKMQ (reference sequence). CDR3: CASIERGWDTQYF. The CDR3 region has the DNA TGTGCCAGCATAGAGCGGGGGTGGGATACGCAGTATTTT.

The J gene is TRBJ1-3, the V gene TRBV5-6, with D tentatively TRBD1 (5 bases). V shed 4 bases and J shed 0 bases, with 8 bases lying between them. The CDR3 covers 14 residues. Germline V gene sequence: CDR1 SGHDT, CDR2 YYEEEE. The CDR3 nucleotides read TGTGCCAGCAGCCCAGGGTTCTCTGGAAACACCATATATTTT. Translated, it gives CASSPGFSGNTIYF.

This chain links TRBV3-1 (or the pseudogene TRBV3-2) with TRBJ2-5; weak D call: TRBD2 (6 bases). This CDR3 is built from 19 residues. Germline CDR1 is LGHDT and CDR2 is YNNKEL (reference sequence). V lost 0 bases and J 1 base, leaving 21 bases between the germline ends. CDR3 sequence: CASSQERGLGGVIQETQYF. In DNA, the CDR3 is TGTGCCAGCAGCCAAGAACGAGGGTTGGGCGGGGTTATCCAAGAGACCCAGTACTTC.

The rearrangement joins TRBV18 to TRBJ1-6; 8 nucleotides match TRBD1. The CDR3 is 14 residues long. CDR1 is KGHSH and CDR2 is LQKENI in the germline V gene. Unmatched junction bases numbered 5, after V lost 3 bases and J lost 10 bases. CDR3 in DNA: TGTGCCAGCTCACCGGACAGGGCGGGATCACCCCTCCACTTT. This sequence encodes CASSPDRAGSPLHF.

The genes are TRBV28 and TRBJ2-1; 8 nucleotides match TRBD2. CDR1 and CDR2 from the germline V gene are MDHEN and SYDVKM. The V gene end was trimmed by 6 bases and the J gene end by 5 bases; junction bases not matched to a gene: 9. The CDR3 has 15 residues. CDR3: CASRSPPGGDNEQFF. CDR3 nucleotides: TGTGCCAGCAGGTCCCCCCCCGGGGGGGACAATGAGCAGTTCTTC.

CDR3 sequence: CASSQNQVETQYF. The CDR3 DNA follows: TGTGCCAGCAGCCAAAACCAGGTCGAGACCCAGTACTTC. The chain combines TRBV14 with TRBJ2-5, with D unclear. CDR3 size: 13 residues. V was shortened by 2 bases and J by 5 bases, with 9 bases between the two germline ends. In germline, CDR1 is SGHDN, CDR2 FVKESK.

In nucleotides, the CDR3 is TGTGCCAGCAGTGATCCTCGGGACAGGGGAAATGAAAAACTGTTTTTT. It is translated as CASSDPRDRGNEKLFF. The chain recombines TRBV25-1 with TRBJ1-4; 10 nucleotides align to TRBD1. The CDR3 consists of 16 residues. CDR1 and CDR2 (germline): MGHDK, SYGVNS. V lost 3 bases and J lost 5; bases outside the gene matches: 6.

CDR3 sequence: CASSPRWTGETGELFF. For the CDR3, the DNA is TGTGCCAGCAGCCCCCGTTGGACAGGGGAAACCGGGGAGCTGTTTTTT. The rearrangement uses TRBV5-4 and TRBJ2-2; TRBD1 matches at 9 bases. The V gene end was trimmed by 4 bases and the J gene end by 5 bases; junction bases not matched to a gene: 9. The CDR3 is 16 amino acids. Per germline, CDR1 SGHNT and CDR2 YYREEE (reference sequence). The whole variable domain, remainder taken from reference TRBV5-4 and TRBJ2-2, is ETGVTQSPTHLIKTRGQQVTLRCSSQSGHNTVSWYQQALGQGPQFIFQYYREEENGRGNFPPRFSGLQFPNYSSELNVNALELDDSALYLCASSPRWTGETGELFFGEGSRLTVL.

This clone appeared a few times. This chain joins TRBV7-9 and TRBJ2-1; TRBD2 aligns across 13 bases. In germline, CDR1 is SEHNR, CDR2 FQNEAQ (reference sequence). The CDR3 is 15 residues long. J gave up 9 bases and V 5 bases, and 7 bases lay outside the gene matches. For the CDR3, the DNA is TGTGCCAGCAGCCCCCGGACTAGCGGGGGACCTGAGCAGTTCTTC. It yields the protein CASSPRTSGGPEQFF.

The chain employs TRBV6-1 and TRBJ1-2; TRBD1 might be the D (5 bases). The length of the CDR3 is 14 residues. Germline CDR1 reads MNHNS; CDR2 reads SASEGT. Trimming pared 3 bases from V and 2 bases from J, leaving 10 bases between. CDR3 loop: CASSESGMNYGYTF. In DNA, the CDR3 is TGTGCCAGCAGTGAGTCAGGGATGAACTATGGCTACACCTTC.

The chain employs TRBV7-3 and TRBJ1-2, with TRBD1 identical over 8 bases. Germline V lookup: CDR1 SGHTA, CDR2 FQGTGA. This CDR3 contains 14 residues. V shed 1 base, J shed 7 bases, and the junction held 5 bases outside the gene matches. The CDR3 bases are TGTGCCAGCAGCTTAAAGAGTCAGGGGGCTGGCTACACCTTC. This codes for CASSLKSQGAGYTF.

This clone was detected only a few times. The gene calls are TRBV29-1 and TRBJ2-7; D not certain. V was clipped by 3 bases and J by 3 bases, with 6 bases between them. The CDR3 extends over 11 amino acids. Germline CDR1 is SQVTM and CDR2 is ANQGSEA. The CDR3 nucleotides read TGCAGCGTTGATCAGGTCTACGAGCAGTACTTC. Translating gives CSVDQVYEQYF.

CDR3 in DNA: TGTGCCAGCAGTTACGGCCGTAACACCGGGGAGCTGTTTTTT. Amino acid sequence: CASSYGRNTGELFF. The chain uses TRBV6-5 and TRBJ2-2; D is ambiguous. Germline V gives CDR1 MNHEY, CDR2 SVGAGI. The CDR3 has 14 residues. V was shortened by 2 bases and J by 2 bases, with 6 bases between the two germline ends.

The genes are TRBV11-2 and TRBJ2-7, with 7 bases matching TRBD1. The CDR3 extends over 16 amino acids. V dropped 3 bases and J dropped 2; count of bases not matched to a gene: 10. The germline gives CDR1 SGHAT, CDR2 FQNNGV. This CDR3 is CASSFWDRKETYEQYF. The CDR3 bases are TGTGCCAGCAGCTTCTGGGACAGAAAAGAAACCTACGAGCAGTACTTC.

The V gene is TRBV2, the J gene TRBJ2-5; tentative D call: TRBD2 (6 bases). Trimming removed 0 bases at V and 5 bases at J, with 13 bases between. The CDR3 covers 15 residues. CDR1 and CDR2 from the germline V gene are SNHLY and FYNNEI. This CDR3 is CASSEAGLAMETQYF. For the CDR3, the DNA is TGTGCCAGCAGTGAAGCGGGACTCGCCATGGAGACCCAGTACTTC.

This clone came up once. DNA of the CDR3: TGTGCCAGCAGTTTAAGGGGCGGGAGCACTGAAGCTTTCTTT. Translating gives CASSLRGGSTEAFF. The rearrangement joins TRBV27 to TRBJ1-1; a weak D match, TRBD1 (5 bases). Per germline, CDR1 MNHEY and CDR2 SMNVEV (reference sequence). The CDR3 covers 14 residues. The V end was cut by 2 bases, the J end by 4 bases, with 11 bases between.

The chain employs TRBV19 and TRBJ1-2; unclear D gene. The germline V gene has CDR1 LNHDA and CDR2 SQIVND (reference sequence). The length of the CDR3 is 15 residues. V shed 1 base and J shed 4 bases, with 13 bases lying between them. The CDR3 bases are TGTGCCAGTAGTATAGGAGCTACCCTTCCCTATGGCTACACCTTC. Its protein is CASSIGATLPYGYTF.

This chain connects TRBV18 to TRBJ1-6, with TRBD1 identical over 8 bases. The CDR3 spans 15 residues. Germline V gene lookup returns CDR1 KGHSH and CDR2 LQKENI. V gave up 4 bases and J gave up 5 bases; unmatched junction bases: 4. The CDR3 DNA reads TGTGCCAGCTCACACGAGACAGGGGATAATTCACCCCTCCACTTT. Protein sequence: CASSHETGDNSPLHF.

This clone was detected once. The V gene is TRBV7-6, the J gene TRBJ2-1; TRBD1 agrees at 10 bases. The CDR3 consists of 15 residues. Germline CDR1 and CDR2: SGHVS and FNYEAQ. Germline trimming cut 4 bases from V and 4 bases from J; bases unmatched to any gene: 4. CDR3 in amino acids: CASSSGTGVYNEQFF. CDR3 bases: TGTGCCAGCAGCTCCGGGACAGGGGTTTACAATGAGCAGTTCTTC.

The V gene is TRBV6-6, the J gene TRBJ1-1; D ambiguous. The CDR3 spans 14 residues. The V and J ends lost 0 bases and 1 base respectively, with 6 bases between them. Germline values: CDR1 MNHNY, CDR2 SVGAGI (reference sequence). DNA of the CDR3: TGTGCCAGCAGTTACTCTGCAGGGAACACTGAAGCTTTCTTT. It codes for CASSYSAGNTEAFF.

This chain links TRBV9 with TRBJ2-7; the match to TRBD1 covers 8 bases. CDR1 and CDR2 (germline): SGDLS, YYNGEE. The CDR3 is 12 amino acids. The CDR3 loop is CKDRVPGDEQYF. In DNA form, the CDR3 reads TGTAAGGACAGGGTGCCCGGGGACGAGCAGTACTTC. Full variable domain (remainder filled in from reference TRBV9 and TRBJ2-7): DSGVTQTPKHLITATGQRVTLRCSPRSGDLSVYWYQQSLDQGLQFLIQYYNGEERAKGNILERFSAQQFPDLHSELNLSSLELGDSALYFCKDRVPGDEQYFGPGTRLTVT.

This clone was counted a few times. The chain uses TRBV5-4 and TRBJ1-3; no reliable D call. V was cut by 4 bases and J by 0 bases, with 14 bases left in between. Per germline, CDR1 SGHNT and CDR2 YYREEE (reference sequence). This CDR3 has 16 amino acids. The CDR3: CASSHDGVGSGNTIYF. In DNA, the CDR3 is TGTGCCAGCAGCCACGACGGGGTGGGCTCTGGAAACACCATATATTTT.

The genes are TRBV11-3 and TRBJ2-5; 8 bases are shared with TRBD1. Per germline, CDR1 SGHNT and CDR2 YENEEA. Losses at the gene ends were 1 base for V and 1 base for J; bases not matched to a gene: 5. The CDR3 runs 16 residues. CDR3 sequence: CASSLADRGGQETQYF. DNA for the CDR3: TGTGCCAGCAGCTTAGCCGACAGGGGAGGCCAAGAGACCCAGTACTTC.

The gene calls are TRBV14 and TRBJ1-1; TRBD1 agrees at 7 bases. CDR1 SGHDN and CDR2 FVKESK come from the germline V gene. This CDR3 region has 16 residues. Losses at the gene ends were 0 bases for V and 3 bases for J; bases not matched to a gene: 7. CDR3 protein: CASSQEERGGYTEAFF. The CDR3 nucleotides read TGTGCCAGCAGCCAAGAAGAAAGAGGGGGCTACACTGAAGCTTTCTTT.

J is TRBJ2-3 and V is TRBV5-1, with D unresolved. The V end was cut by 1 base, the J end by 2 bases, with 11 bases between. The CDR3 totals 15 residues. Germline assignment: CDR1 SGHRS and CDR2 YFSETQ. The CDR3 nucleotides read TGCGCCAGCAGCTTGTTGGGCACCTACACAGATACGCAGTATTTT. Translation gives CASSLLGTYTDTQYF.